One and the same sample provided the 29 T cell receptor beta chains below, sequenced in a study of human T cells and chemical hapten exposure. TCRdb processed the RACE reads anew with MiXCR; each CDR3 protein has one entry. The table records some 31,000 distinct CDR3 sequences, around 5% of them present only once. Regarding time point: healthy volunteer bleed at 6 weeks. RNA extraction used unfractionated whole blood as the source of total RNA. Sequencing was performed on whole blood. These TCRs come from a human donor in good health. Some clones in this sample may be carry-over from other donors' samples.

This clonotype was counted at least ten times. The chain recombines TRBV6-5 with TRBJ1-2; D is possibly TRBD1 (5 bases). The ends were cut back, 7 bases at V and 3 bases at J, with 12 bases in the middle. The CDR3 loop spans 13 amino acids. Germline CDR1 MNHEY, CDR2 SVGAGI. Here the CDR3 DNA reads TGTGCCAGCAAGGCAGGGAGCGACTATGGCTACACCTTC. This encodes CASKAGSDYGYTF.

This clonotype has a count of ten or more. The rearrangement links TRBV3-1 to TRBJ2-2, with a possible D match to TRBD1 (6 bases). The V end was cut by 3 bases, the J end by 3 bases, with 11 bases between. Germline-derived CDR1 and CDR2 are LGHDT and YNNKEL (reference sequence). The CDR3 spans 15 residues. CDR3 coding DNA: TGTGCCAGCAGCCACCGACAGGAGTACACCGGGGAGCTGTTTTTT. Its protein product is CASSHRQEYTGELFF.

This clonotype was detected ten times or more. This rearrangement joins TRBV5-1 to TRBJ2-1, with 14 bases matching TRBD2. CDR3 length equals 16 residues. Germline lookup yields CDR1 SGHRS and CDR2 YFSETQ. Germline trimming cut 4 bases from V and 7 bases from J; bases unmatched to any gene: 7. The CDR3 protein is CASSPVTSGRVNEQFF. The CDR3 nucleotides read TGCGCCAGCAGCCCAGTGACTAGCGGGAGGGTGAATGAGCAGTTCTTC.

This clonotype has ten or more counts. V is TRBV5-1 and J is TRBJ2-7; D remains ambiguous. Germline V gives CDR1 SGHRS, CDR2 YFSETQ. The CDR3 contains 13 residues. V lost 2 bases and J 1 base, leaving 7 bases between the germline ends. CDR3 sequence reads: CASSFPGSYEQYF. Here the CDR3 DNA reads TGCGCCAGCAGCTTCCCAGGTTCCTACGAGCAGTACTTC.

This clonotype was counted at least ten times. The chain links TRBV6-4 to TRBJ2-1; TRBD1 might be the D (6 bases). Germline V lookup: CDR1 MRHNA, CDR2 SNTAGT. The CDR3 is made up of 14 amino acids. The V end was cut by 4 bases, the J end by 10 bases, with 17 bases between. CDR3 sequence (DNA): TGTGCCAGCAGTGTCCAGGGGCAGCACGGAGAGCAGTTCTTC. Translated, it gives CASSVQGQHGEQFF.

The chain links TRBV6-1 to TRBJ1-1; no clear D. CDR3 length: 14 residues. Germline V lookup: CDR1 MNHNS, CDR2 SASEGT. V gave up 4 bases and J gave up 6 bases, with 15 bases separating them. The DNA for the CDR3 is TGTGCCAGCAGTGCGGAGGTAAGGTCGTCTGAAGCTTTCTTT. It codes for CASSAEVRSSEAFF.

In this sample, this clonotype turned up many times. An end of the junction differs from the germline gene, which may be a read error. The chain employs TRBV2 and TRBJ2-7; the D gene is possibly TRBD1 (6 bases). Per the germline V gene, CDR1 is SNHLY and CDR2 is FYNNEI. There are 12 residues in the CDR3. The CDR3 DNA is TGTGCCAGCAGTGAAGCGCTTCAGGACAGAGGGTTC. This sequence encodes CASSEALQDRGF.

The CDR3 reads CASRLAGPNTGELFF. The CDR3, as DNA: TGTGCCAGCAGACTAGCGGGGCCAAACACCGGGGAGCTGTTTTTT. The chain employs TRBV6-1 and TRBJ2-2, with TRBD2 matching over 10 bases. V lost 6 bases and J lost 2; bases outside the gene matches: 3. The CDR3 totals 15 residues. Germline loops: CDR1 MNHNS, CDR2 SASEGT.

This clonotype was seen ten or more times. This chain connects TRBV5-5 to TRBJ2-5; 9 bases align to TRBD2. V was clipped by 2 bases and J by 4 bases; unmatched bases: 9. Germline CDR1 is SGHKS and CDR2 is YYEKEE (reference sequence). The CDR3 length is 16 residues. The CDR3 is CASSFVHASGAETQYF. The CDR3 region has the DNA TGTGCCAGCAGCTTTGTCCACGCTAGCGGGGCAGAGACCCAGTACTTC.

V gene TRBV14 combines with J gene TRBJ2-3, with D tentatively TRBD2 (5 bases). Germline V lookup: CDR1 SGHDN, CDR2 FVKESK. V was shortened by 5 bases and J by 6 bases, with 18 bases between the two germline ends. The length of the CDR3 is 15 residues. The CDR3 DNA sequence: TGTGCCAGCAGCGTAGGACTTAACCTTCGGGATACGCAGTATTTT. This codes for CASSVGLNLRDTQYF. Full variable domain (remainder filled in from reference TRBV14 and TRBJ2-3): EAGVTQFPSHSVIEKGQTVTLRCDPISGHDNLYWYRRVMGKEIKFLLHFVKESKQDESGMPNNRFLAERTGGTYSTLKVQPAELEDSGVYFCASSVGLNLRDTQYFGPGTRLTVL.

This clonotype was seen ten or more times. The gene calls are TRBV25-1 and TRBJ2-7; D call uncertain. This CDR3 comprises 13 residues. The germline V and J ends were trimmed by 6 bases and 3 bases, with 12 bases remaining between them. Germline loops: CDR1 MGHDK, CDR2 SYGVNS. The CDR3 loop is CASSTNTYYEQYF. Here the CDR3 DNA reads TGTGCCAGCAGCACGAATACCTACTACGAGCAGTACTTC.

This clonotype appeared many times. The chain links TRBV5-1 to TRBJ2-5; 7 positions agree with TRBD1. The CDR3 spans 15 residues. Per the germline V gene, CDR1 is SGHRS and CDR2 is YFSETQ. V gave up 5 bases and J gave up 3 bases; unmatched junction bases: 10. CDR3 bases: TGCGCCAGCAGTGTCAACTTAGGGGGCAAAGAGACCCAGTACTTC. This encodes CASSVNLGGKETQYF.

This clonotype was picked up a small number of times. The CDR3 is CASSDTVGKNIQYF. CDR3 nucleotides: TGTGCCAGCAGTGATACTGTAGGTAAAAACATTCAGTACTTC. This chain uses TRBV6-1 with TRBJ2-4, with D hard to call. This CDR3 contains 14 residues. V lost 3 bases and J lost 4, with 10 bases in between. Germline assignment: CDR1 MNHNS and CDR2 SASEGT.

This clonotype was recorded many times. The rearrangement joins TRBV5-4 to TRBJ1-1, with D maybe TRBD1 (6 bases). This CDR3 spans 14 amino acids. CDR1 and CDR2 from the germline V gene are SGHNT and YYREEE (reference sequence). The V end lost 0 bases, the J end lost 7 bases, and 13 bases lay between the germline ends. The CDR3 loop is CASSLAGGLLEAFF. CDR3 coding DNA: TGTGCCAGCAGCTTGGCGGGGGGCTTACTTGAAGCTTTCTTT.

This clonotype has a handful of counts. This rearrangement joins TRBV7-9 to TRBJ1-1; the D gene is possibly TRBD1 (5 bases). Germline CDR1 reads SEHNR; CDR2 reads FQNEAQ (reference sequence). This CDR3 spans 13 amino acids. V lost 1 base, J lost 11 bases, and 14 bases lay in between. CDR3 bases: TGTGCCAGCAGCTTAGTAGGATCGGGGGAGGCTTTCTTT. It specifies CASSLVGSGEAFF.

This clonotype showed up many times. The chain uses TRBV12-3 or TRBV12-4 and TRBJ2-1; 11 nucleotides agree with TRBD2. Unmatched junction bases numbered 3, after V lost 5 bases and J lost 3 bases. This CDR3 is built from 15 residues. CDR3 protein: CASSAGTSGYNEQFF. The DNA for the CDR3 is TGTGCCAGCAGTGCCGGGACTAGCGGCTACAATGAGCAGTTCTTC.

This clonotype was found many times. The V gene is TRBV5-1, the J gene TRBJ1-1; weak D call: TRBD1 (5 bases). Germline CDR1 reads SGHRS; CDR2 reads YFSETQ. The CDR3 totals 13 residues. V dropped 5 bases and J dropped 5 bases, with 13 bases sitting between them. In DNA form, the CDR3 reads TGCGCCAGCAGTTCCCAGGGAGGTACTGAAGCTTTCTTT. It translates to CASSSQGGTEAFF.

With regard to this clonotype: A much larger clone sits a single nucleotide away, making a read error possible. V gene TRBV7-6 combines with J gene TRBJ2-1; possibly TRBD2 for D (6 bases). The CDR3 contains 15 residues. From germline, CDR1 is SGHVS and CDR2 FNYEAQ. The CDR3 coding sequence is TGTGCCAGCAGTCAATCTGGGGACTCCCACAATGAGCAGTTCTTC. Amino acids: CASSQSGDSHNEQFF.

In its sample, this clonotype was seen a few times. The chain uses TRBV3-1 and TRBJ2-5; no firm D call. V was clipped by 1 base and J by 2 bases, with 2 bases between them. In germline, CDR1 is LGHDT, CDR2 YNNKEL (reference sequence). This CDR3 comprises 12 residues. The CDR3 bases are TGTGCCAGCAGCCAAGGACAAGAGACCCAGTACTTC. Amino acid sequence: CASSQGQETQYF.

Of note for this clonotype: A read error may be the cause here, since a much bigger clone is one base away. The chain couples TRBV4-1 to TRBJ2-3, with 7 bases that match TRBD2. The CDR3 contains 16 residues. From germline, CDR1 is MGHRA and CDR2 YSYEKL. After removal of 5 bases from V and 0 bases from J, the junction contained 8 bases not matched to a gene. The CDR3 spells CASSSGLVGSTDTQYF. The DNA of the CDR3 is TGCGCCAGCAGCTCCGGACTAGTGGGTAGCACAGATACGCAGTATTTT.

This clonotype was seen ten or more times. The V and J genes are TRBV5-1 and TRBJ2-5; D gene ambiguous. Deletions cut 0 bases from V and 2 bases from J, with 11 bases between. Germline CDR1 and CDR2: SGHRS and YFSETQ. CDR3 length equals 15 residues. Here the CDR3 DNA reads TGCGCCAGCAGCTTGGAGTACAGCCAGCAAGAGACCCAGTACTTC. This encodes CASSLEYSQQETQYF.

This clonotype was found many times. This sequence joins TRBV4-3 and TRBJ2-6; D is uncertain. The CDR3 contains 16 residues. Germline CDR1 LGHNA, CDR2 YSLEER. Trimming removed 0 bases from V and 0 bases from J, with 6 bases in between. Written as DNA, the CDR3 is TGCGCCAGCAGCCAAGATATTGGCTCTGGGGCCAACGTCCTGACTTTC. This encodes CASSQDIGSGANVLTF.

This clonotype has only a few counts. The chain joins TRBV7-2 to TRBJ1-6, with D possibly TRBD1 on 6 matching bases. This CDR3 has 15 amino acids. V was shortened by 1 base and J by 7 bases, with 11 bases between the two germline ends. Germline assignment: CDR1 SGHTA and CDR2 FQGNSA. The CDR3 DNA is TGTGCCAGCAGCTTAGTTACAGGGACGAATTCACCCCTCCACTTT. Amino acids: CASSLVTGTNSPLHF. The variable domain in full, with the rest retrieved from reference TRBV7-2 and TRBJ1-6, is GAGVSQSPSNKVTEKGKDVELRCDPISGHTALYWYRQSLGQGLEFLIYFQGNSAPDKSGLPSDRFSAERTGGSVSTLTIQRTQQEDSAVYLCASSLVTGTNSPLHFGNGTRLTVT.

The genes are TRBV14 and TRBJ2-1, with 10 bases matching TRBD1. Germline lookup yields CDR1 SGHDN and CDR2 FVKESK. J was trimmed by 7 bases and V by 3 bases; bases with no gene match: 6. CDR3 length: 15 residues. The CDR3 here is CASSQWGQGLNEQFF. In nucleotides, the CDR3 is TGTGCCAGCAGCCAGTGGGGACAGGGGCTGAATGAGCAGTTCTTC. Complete variable domain (other parts from reference TRBV14 and TRBJ2-1): EAGVTQFPSHSVIEKGQTVTLRCDPISGHDNLYWYRRVMGKEIKFLLHFVKESKQDESGMPNNRFLAERTGGTYSTLKVQPAELEDSGVYFCASSQWGQGLNEQFFGPGTRLTVL.

Notes on this clonotype: A much larger clone lies a single base off, so this may be a read error. V gene TRBV3-1 combines with J gene TRBJ1-1; D uncertain. The CDR3 is 12 amino acids. In germline, CDR1 is LGHDT, CDR2 YNNKEL (reference sequence). The CDR3 DNA is TGTGCCAGCAGCCAAGATAGGTTGCCCGCCCTCTTT. Amino acids: CASSQDRLPALF.

This clonotype was detected a few times. The V gene is TRBV9, the J gene TRBJ2-3, with D perhaps assigned TRBD1 or TRBD2 (6 bases each). CDR3 length: 16 residues. V was pared by 1 base and J by 0 bases, with 12 bases between. Germline CDR1 is SGDLS and CDR2 is YYNGEE. This chain's CDR3 is CASSVLGGPSTDTQYF. The CDR3 region has the DNA TGTGCCAGCAGCGTATTGGGGGGCCCTAGCACAGATACGCAGTATTTT.

This clonotype came up many times. This chain joins TRBV7-9 and TRBJ1-1; no definite D call. The germline V and J ends were trimmed by 1 base and 1 base, with 4 bases remaining between them. This CDR3 has 13 residues. CDR1 SEHNR and CDR2 FQNEAQ come from the germline V gene (reference sequence). CDR3 bases: TGTGCCAGCAGCTTAGAGGCGAACACTGAAGCTTTCTTT. Residues: CASSLEANTEAFF.

Ten or more counts support this clonotype. This chain joins TRBV7-8 and TRBJ2-4; 9 bases fit TRBD1. CDR1 SGHVS and CDR2 FQNEAQ come from the germline V gene. CDR3 size: 18 residues. V shed 5 bases, J shed 0 bases, and the junction held 11 bases outside the gene matches. The CDR3 sequence is CASSRDRVPAVAKNIQYF. CDR3 in DNA: TGTGCCAGCAGCCGGGACAGGGTCCCGGCGGTAGCCAAAAACATTCAGTACTTC.

The table lists this clonotype with many counts. V gene TRBV28 combines with J gene TRBJ2-3; D is ambiguous. The CDR3 covers 13 residues. From germline, CDR1 is MDHEN and CDR2 SYDVKM. The CDR3 DNA sequence: TGTGTGGTATCAATTACTAGCACAGATACGCAGTATTTT. Protein product: CVVSITSTDTQYF.